The rows below give T cell receptor beta chains drawn from one sample of a study of T cells expressing NK-cell markers. TCRdb reanalyzed the 5' RACE reads, giving one entry per CDR3 protein sequence and no DNA. Its clone listing holds roughly 420,000 distinct CDR3 sequences. Input material: blood T cells: a sorted CD56 or NKG2C T cell subset, CD4+ or CD8+ T cells, or bulk PBMC T cells (not recorded which). All receptors derive from a woman aged 18 to 75 in good health. CDR3s include the opening cysteine and the closing phenylalanine or tryptophan.

TRBV28,TRBJ2-7,CASRQGSYEQYF
TRBV7-3,TRBJ1-1,CASSARQGQSTEAFF
TRBV28,TRBJ2-1,CASRGRALYNEQFF
TRBV6-5,TRBJ2-5,CASSYATGGAETQYF
TRBV6-5,TRBJ2-3,CASTLRGTQYF
TRBV3-1,TRBJ2-3,CASSQVGPSGKLSDTQYF
TRBV7-9,TRBJ2-1,CASSLALGGGSYNEQFF
TRBV7-3,TRBJ2-1,CASSSRGRGYNEQFF
TRBV5-6,TRBJ2-5,CASSLMGREMETQYF
TRBV30,TRBJ2-7,CAWSWGSYEQYF
TRBV4-3,TRBJ2-1,CASSQWPSSYNEQFF
TRBV15,TRBJ2-2,CATSRESGGELFF
TRBV20-1,TRBJ1-4,CSARDHRGEKLFF